This T cell receptor beta chain was recovered during a study of CD8 T cell repertoires and HIV-1 epitope variants. Across the study: Epitopes were three Gag families plus Nef HW9 and YT9. Separate from the cultures, 1M uncultured T cells served as baseline.

This table comes from immunoSEQ multiplex PCR, and its TCRdb copy is limited to in-frame clones, with some not included. The data hold over 5,000 clones, with 64% observed a single time. The V gene's germline CDR1 is MGHDK and CDR2 SYGVNS. Between the trimmed V and J ends, which lost 4 bases and 1 base, there was a span of 10 bases. The CDR3 is made up of 14 amino acids. In its sample, this clone was seen a few times. Antigen unknown. Sequencing was carried out using cultured CD8+ T cells derived from PBMCs. This clonotype was obtained from a male donor with HIV. This sequence joins TRBV25-1 and TRBJ2-5; D gene uncertain. CDR3: CASSVGWGQETQYF. The CDR3 DNA follows: TGTGCCAGCAGTGTGGGGTGGGGCCAAGAGACCCAGTACTTC.